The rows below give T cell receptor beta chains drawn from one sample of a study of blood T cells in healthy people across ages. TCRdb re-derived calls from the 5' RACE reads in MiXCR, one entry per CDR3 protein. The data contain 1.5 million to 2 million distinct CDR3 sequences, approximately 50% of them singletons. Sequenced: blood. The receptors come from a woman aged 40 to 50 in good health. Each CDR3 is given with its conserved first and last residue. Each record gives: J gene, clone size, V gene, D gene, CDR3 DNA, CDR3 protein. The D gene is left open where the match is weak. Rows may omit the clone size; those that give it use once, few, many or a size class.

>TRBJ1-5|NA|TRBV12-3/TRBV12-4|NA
TGTGCCAGCACCGCCGACGGACACAATCAGCCCCAGCATTTT
CASTADGHNQPQHF
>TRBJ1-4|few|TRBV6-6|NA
TGTGCCAGCAGTAGGTCAGGTGCAACTAATGAAAAACTGTTTTTT
CASSRSGATNEKLFF
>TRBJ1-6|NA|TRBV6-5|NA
TGTGCCAGCAGTTACGTCACAGACGGGGGGTCACCCCTCCACTTT
CASSYVTDGGSPLHF
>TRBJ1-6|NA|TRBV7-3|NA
TGTGCCAGCAGCTTATATTCCGGTTTAGAGTCACCCCTCCACTTT
CASSLYSGLESPLHF
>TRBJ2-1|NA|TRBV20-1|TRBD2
TGCAGTGCTAGGTCGAAGGAACTAGCGGGCAGGAATGAGCAGTTCTTC
CSARSKELAGRNEQFF
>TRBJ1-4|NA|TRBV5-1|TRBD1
TGCGCCAGCAGCCAATTCGGACAGGTAGCAACTAATGAAAAACTGTTTTTT
CASSQFGQVATNEKLFF
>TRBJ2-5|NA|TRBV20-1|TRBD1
TGCAGTGCCTTTTTCCCGGGACAGAAAGAGACCCAGTACTTC
CSAFFPGQKETQYF
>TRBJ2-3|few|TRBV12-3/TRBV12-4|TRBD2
TGTGCCAGCAGTTCCGGGTTTAGCGGGGGGTACACAGATACGCAGTATTTT
CASSSGFSGGYTDTQYF
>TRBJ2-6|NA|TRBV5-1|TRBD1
TGCGCCAGCAGCAATATACGACAGGGACCTAGCTCTGGGGCCAACGTCCTGACTTTC
CASSNIRQGPSSGANVLTF
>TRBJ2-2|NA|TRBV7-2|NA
TGTGCCAGCAGCTTAGGGGTAGGGACCATCGGGGAGCTGTTTTTT
CASSLGVGTIGELFF
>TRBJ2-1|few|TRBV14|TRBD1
TGTGCCAGCAGCGGACGGGACAGGGTCTACAATGAGCAGTTCTTC
CASSGRDRVYNEQFF
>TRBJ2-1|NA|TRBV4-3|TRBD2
TGCGCCAGCAGCCAAGACTTAGCGGGGGTCCACAATGAGCAGTTCTTC
CASSQDLAGVHNEQFF
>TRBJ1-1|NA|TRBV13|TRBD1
TGTGCCAGCAGCTTCCTACAGGGGTCTGAAGCTTTCTTT
CASSFLQGSEAFF
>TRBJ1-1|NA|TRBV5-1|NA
TGCGCCAGCAGCTTGCTCCCTGAGGGGGATCGCGCTGAAGCTTTCTTT
CASSLLPEGDRAEAFF
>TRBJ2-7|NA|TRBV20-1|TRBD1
TGCAGTGCTAGTATGGCAGGGGGCTCCTACGAGCAGTACTTC
CSASMAGGSYEQYF
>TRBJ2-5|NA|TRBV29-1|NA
TGCAGCGTTATGGAAGCGCGGGAGACCCAGTACTTC
CSVMEARETQYF
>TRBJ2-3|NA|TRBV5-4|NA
TGTGCCAGCAGCTTTGCGGGGCAAAGCACAGATACGCAGTATTTT
CASSFAGQSTDTQYF
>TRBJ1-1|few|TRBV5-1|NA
TGCGCCAGCGGGGACACGGACACTGAAGCTTTCTTT
CASGDTDTEAFF
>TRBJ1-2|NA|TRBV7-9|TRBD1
TGTGCCAGCAGCGACCCAGGGGGCGGCTATGGCTACACCTTC
CASSDPGGGYGYTF
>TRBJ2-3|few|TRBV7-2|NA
TGTGCCAGCAGCGTCGAACATAGCACAGATACGCAGTATTTT
CASSVEHSTDTQYF
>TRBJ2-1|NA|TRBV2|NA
TGTGCCAGCAGTGAAATGGGGTCATATGAGCAGTTCTTC
CASSEMGSYEQFF
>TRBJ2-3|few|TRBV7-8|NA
TGTGCCAGCAGCATCCGGGGCGCTGCTAGCACAGATACGCAGTATTTT
CASSIRGAASTDTQYF
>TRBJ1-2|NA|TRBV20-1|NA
TGCAGTGCTAGAGATCGCAGGGTCCCCACTATGAATGGCTACACCTTC
CSARDRRVPTMNGYTF
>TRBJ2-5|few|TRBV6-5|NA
TGTGCCAGCAGTGATGTCCTTGGGGAGACCCAGTACTTC
CASSDVLGETQYF
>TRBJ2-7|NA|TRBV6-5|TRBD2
TGTGCCAGCAGTACACTAGCGTCTGCCTACGAGCAGTACTTC
CASSTLASAYEQYF